This entry is about one T cell receptor (beta chain). Antigen specificity is unknown. Both 60 Vbeta primers and 13 Jbeta primers went into the PCR. Repertoires were generated with immunoSEQ multiplex PCR, while TCRdb's copy carries only in-frame clones and drops some. The sample has over 80,000 clones; approximately 85% are singletons. Looked up from germline, CDR1 is GTSNPN and CDR2 is SVGIG (reference sequence). The CDR3 covers 12 residues. Trimming took off 0 bases at V and 8 bases at J, with 10 bases between the two ends. The sample belongs to a study of cytomegalovirus exposure and HLA in healthy donors. Study results and caveats: Most TCR beta V segments were productive about 87% or about 30% of the time in an earlier analysis.

Sequences were obtained from PBMCs. The chain has TRBV30 and TRBJ1-2, with D possibly being TRBD1 (5 bases). The TCR sequence derives from a middle-aged man in good health and CMV-seropositive. The DNA of the CDR3 is TGTGCCTGGAGTGTACTGGGGCTCGGCTACACCTTC. Protein product: CAWSVLGLGYTF. The complete variable domain, with remaining parts taken from reference TRBV30 and TRBJ1-2, reads SQTIHQWPATLVQPVGSPLSLECTVEGTSNPNLYWYRQAAGRGLQLLFYSVGIGQISSEVPQNLSASRPQDRQFILSSKKLLLSDSGFYLCAWSVLGLGYTFGSGTRLTVV.